This T cell receptor (beta chain) was recovered during a study of T-cell memory formation after mild COVID-19. At the level of the study: Clustering of TCRs was largely donor specific.

TCRdb reanalysed the 5' RACE reads using MiXCR and keeps one entry per CDR3 protein. The sample consists of approximately 450,000 distinct CDR3 sequences, about 20% of them appearing once. About this clonotype: The antigen is unknown.

Study-level results: The study found balanced CD4/CD8 in clones contracting day 15 to 85 and a CD4+ lean in later expanders.

Germline V gene data show CDR1 as SGHAT and CDR2 as FQNNGV. The CDR3 has 14 residues. The V end was cut by 7 bases, the J end by 4 bases, with 16 bases between. Material for sequencing was PBMCs or a T cell subset sorted from them (not recorded which). The V and J genes are TRBV11-2 and TRBJ2-5, with a tentative D call TRBD2 (7 bases). The sequence derives from an adult woman who had mild COVID-19 (a few samples of this study predate the infection). Cell type and time point are not known. This CDR3 is CASTLGGLGETQYF. Here the CDR3 DNA reads TGTGCCAGCACCCTCGGGGGGCTTGGAGAGACCCAGTACTTC.